This TCR beta chain was captured by sequencing in a study of T cells in Graves' hyperthyroidism and ophthalmopathy. Ten or more counts support this clonotype. Authors of the study amplified TCR beta CDR3 regions from RNA transcripts. When the TCR CDR3 underwent first-round RT-PCR, the HTBI primer set was used. From the multiplex PCR reads, TCRdb called clonotypes with MiXCR, one entry per CDR3 protein. Of about 480,000 distinct CDR3 sequences in the sample, around an eighth were seen once. Germline lookup yields CDR1 SQVTM and CDR2 ANQGSEA. Trimming pared 6 bases from V and 1 base from J, leaving 9 bases between. The CDR3 runs 12 residues.

Source material: blood. The clonotype was recovered from a woman aged 18-35 years with Graves' hyperthyroidism. The chain links TRBV29-1 to TRBJ1-1, with unresolved D. The CDR3 DNA reads as TGCAGCGTCCAAACACGGAACACTGAAGCTTTCTTT. Amino acid sequence: CSVQTRNTEAFF.